What follows is one TCR delta chain and its context. The protein in TCRdb stems from a much larger clone and differs at residue 19 from this DNA's translation, likely a read error; here the protein is translated from the DNA. The data are from a study of gamma-delta T cells after stem cell transplantation. TCRdb redid clone calling on the RT-PCR reads using CATT. Of roughly 800 delta-chain clones listed, 2.5% to 3.5% are singletons. Germline assignment: CDR1 GEAIGNYY and CDR2 EKD. CDR3 length equals 20 residues. The source of this sequence is a human donor. It is not recorded whose cells these are; they may come from a transplant donor. This rearrangement joins TRDV2 to TRDJ1; 11 nucleotides line up with TRDD3. Sequencing was carried out using gamma-delta T cells. CDR3 sequence (DNA): TGTGCCTGTGACCAAGTACTGGGGGATAAAGATCCTAAAAACACCGATAAACTCACCTTT. This codes for CACDQVLGDKDPKNTDKLTF.